Listed here is a single TCR beta chain. The antigen remains undetermined. This sample stems from a study of shared clonotypes between healthy human individuals. The wider study: There were three CD4 naive, three CD4 memory, two CD8 naive and one CD8 memory plates per donor. Study-wide findings and caveats: Donors were few, which limited the genetic and exposure-history diversity represented.

The table came from immunoSEQ multiplex PCR; TCRdb's copy has only in-frame clones and leaves some out. The table has about 1.1 million clones, 70% to 80% seen once; the top ten hold about 0.52%. The sequence derives from a man between 18 and 35 years old in good health. Some clones in this sample may be carry-over from other donors' samples. Specimen: memory CD4+ T cells from PBMCs. Subset given: CD45RA-negative fraction.

DNA for the CDR3: TGTGCCAGCAAGACTAGCGGGAATTCCTACGAGCAGTACTTC. Translating it yields CASKTSGNSYEQYF. The chain links TRBV2 to TRBJ2-7, with 11 bases that match TRBD2. J gave up 1 base and V 7 bases, and 3 bases lay outside the gene matches. CDR3 length: 14 amino acids. Germline V lookup: CDR1 SNHLY, CDR2 FYNNEI. Drawing the rest from reference TRBV2 and TRBJ2-7, the complete variable domain is EPEVTQTPSHQVTQMGQEVILRCVPISNHLYFYWYRQILGQKVEFLVSFYNNEISEKSEIFDDQFSVERPDGSNFTLKIRSTKLEDSAMYFCASKTSGNSYEQYFGPGTRLTVT.